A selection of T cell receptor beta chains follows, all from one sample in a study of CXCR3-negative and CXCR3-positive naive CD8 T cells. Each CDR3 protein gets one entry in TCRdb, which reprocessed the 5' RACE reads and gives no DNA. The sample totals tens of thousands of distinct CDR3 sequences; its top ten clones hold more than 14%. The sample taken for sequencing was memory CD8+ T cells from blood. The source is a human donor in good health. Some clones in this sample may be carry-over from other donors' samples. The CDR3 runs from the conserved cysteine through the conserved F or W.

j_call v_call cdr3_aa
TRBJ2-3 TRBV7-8 CASRGPAGDTQYF
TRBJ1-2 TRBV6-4 CASSDSVSSGGYTF
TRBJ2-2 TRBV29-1 CSVVAGDGELFF
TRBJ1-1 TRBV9 CASSVRDRVGNTEAFF
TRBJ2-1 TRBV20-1 CSARDIADPYNEQFF
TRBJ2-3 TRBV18 CASSWGRGTDTQYF
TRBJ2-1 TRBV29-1 CSVEGRGRDNEQFF
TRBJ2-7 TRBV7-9 CASSLEGWQYF
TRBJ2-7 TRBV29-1 CSVQSGLRAYEQYF
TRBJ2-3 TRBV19 CASSPALGDTQYF
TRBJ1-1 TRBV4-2 CASSQDFPDSLEAFF
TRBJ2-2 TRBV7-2 CASSLEGRRGDGELFF
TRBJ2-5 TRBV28 CASSLRSQQETQYF
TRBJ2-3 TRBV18 CASSPPWTNTDTQYF
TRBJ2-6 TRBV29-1 CSVEVSRANVLTF
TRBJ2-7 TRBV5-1 CASSDGTSGYSYEQYF
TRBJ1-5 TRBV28 CASSYTGPVDQPQHF
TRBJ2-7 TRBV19 CASSTILSSYEQYF
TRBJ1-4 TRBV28 CASSGNGPQKLFF
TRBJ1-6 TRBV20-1 CSARGRGASSPLHF
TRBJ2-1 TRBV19 CASSFGILAGSSYNEQFF
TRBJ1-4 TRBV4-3 CATSLATNEKLFF
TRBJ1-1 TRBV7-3 CASSLTRASNTEAFF
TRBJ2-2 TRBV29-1 CSVGQNLAGELFF
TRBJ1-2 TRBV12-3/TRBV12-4 CASSRATGSNYGYTF
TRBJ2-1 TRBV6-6 CASSYSKLGEQFF
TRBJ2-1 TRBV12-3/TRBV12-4 CASRPYKSSYNEQFF
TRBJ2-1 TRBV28 CASSRGYGSYNEQFF
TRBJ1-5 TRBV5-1 CASSLEQGDQPQHF
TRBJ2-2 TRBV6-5 CASPLGGELFF
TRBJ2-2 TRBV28 CASSFTDTGELFF
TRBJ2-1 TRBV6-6 CASSSDSSPWGYNEQFF
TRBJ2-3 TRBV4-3 CASSLGGDTDTQYF
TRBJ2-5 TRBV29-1 CSVEPHSTFQETQYF
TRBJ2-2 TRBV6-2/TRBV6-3 CASSIFLETALANTGELFF
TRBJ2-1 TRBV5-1 CASSAGTSGLLGNEQFF
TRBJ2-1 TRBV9 CASSPRGGQYNEQFF
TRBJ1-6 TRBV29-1 CSVMVGVDNSPLHF
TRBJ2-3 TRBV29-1 CSVKLAEGPDTQYF
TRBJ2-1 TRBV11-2 CASSAEVAGLAINEQFF
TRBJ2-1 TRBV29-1 CSVLPEGSYNEQFF
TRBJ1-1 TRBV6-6 CASSYETQVEAFF
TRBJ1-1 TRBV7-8 CASSLASGLNTEAFF
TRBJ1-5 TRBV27 CASSLSGFSQPQHF
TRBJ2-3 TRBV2 CASSRGQGALTDTQYF
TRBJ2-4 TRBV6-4 CASSYPVQPGETKNIQYF
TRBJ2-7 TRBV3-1 CASTTKTGRPWYEQYF
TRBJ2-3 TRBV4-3 CASSPQVGGGPTDTQYF
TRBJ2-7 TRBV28 CASSSYRETYEQYF
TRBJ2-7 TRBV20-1 CSARVPGTRGYEQYF
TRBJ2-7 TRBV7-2 CASRRLAGVYEQYF
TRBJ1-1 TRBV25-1 CASSEYQGRGTEAFF
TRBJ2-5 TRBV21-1 CASSRTGGQETQYF